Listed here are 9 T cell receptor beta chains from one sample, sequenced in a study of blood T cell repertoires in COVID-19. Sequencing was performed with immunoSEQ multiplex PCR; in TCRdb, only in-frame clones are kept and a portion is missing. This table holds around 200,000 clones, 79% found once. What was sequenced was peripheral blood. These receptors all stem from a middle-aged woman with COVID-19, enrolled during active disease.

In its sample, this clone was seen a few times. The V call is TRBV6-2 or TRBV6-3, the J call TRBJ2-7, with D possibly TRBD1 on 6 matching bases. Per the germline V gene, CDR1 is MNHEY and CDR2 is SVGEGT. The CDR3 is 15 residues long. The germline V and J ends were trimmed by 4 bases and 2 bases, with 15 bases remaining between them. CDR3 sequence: CASSSGVTGPYEQYF. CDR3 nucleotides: TGTGCCAGCAGTTCGGGCGTCACAGGGCCCTACGAGCAGTACTTC.

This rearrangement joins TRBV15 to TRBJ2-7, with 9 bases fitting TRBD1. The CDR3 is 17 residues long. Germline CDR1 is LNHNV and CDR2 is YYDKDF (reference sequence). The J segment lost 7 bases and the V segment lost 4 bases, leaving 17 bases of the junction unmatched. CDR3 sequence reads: CATSIETPGQGFREQYF. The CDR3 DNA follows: TGTGCCACCAGCATTGAGACACCGGGACAGGGATTTCGGGAGCAGTACTTC.

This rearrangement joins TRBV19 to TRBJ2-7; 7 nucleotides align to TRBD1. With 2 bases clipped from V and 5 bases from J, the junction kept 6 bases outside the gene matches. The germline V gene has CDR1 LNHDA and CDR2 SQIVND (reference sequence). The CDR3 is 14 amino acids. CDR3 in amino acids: CASSIKQGMNEQYF. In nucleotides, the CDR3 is TGTGCCAGTAGTATAAAACAGGGGATGAACGAGCAGTACTTC.

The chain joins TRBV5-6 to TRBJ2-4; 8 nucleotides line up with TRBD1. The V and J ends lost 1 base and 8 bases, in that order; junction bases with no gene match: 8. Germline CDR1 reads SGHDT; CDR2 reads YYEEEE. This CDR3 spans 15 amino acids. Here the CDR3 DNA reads TGTGCCAGCAGCTTGTTAGCAGGGGGCGGTGACATTCAGTACTTC. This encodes CASSLLAGGGDIQYF.

The DNA of the CDR3 is TGTGCCAGCTCACCACGAGGTGGCAGGACAAACACTGAAGCTTTCTTT. Its protein is CASSPRGGRTNTEAFF. V and J are TRBV18 and TRBJ1-1; D possibly corresponds to TRBD1 (5 bases). Trimming cost V 1 base and J 2 bases, with 14 bases left between them. The CDR3 is 16 residues long. The V gene's germline CDR1 is KGHSH and CDR2 LQKENI.

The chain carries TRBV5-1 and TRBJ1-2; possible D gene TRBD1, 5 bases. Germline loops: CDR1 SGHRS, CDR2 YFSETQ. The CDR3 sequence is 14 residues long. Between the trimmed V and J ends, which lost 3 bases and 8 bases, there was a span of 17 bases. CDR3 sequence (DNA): TGCGCCAGCAGCTCAATTACAGGATCCCCGGGCTACACCTTC. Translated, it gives CASSSITGSPGYTF.

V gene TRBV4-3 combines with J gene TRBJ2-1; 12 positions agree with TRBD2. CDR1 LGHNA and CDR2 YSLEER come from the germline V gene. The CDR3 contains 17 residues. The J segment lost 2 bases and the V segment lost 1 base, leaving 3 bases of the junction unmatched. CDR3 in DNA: TGCGCCAGCAGCCAAGGGACTAGCGGGGCAGCCTACAATGAGCAGTTCTTC. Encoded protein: CASSQGTSGAAYNEQFF.

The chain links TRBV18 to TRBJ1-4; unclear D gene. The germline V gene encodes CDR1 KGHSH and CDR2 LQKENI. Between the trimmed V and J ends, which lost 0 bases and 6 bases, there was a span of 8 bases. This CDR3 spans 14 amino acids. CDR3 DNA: TGTGCCAGCTCACCACCCTCGGGTCATGAAAAACTGTTTTTT. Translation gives CASSPPSGHEKLFF. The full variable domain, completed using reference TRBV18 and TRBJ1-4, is NAGVMQNPRHLVRRRGQEARLRCSPMKGHSHVYWYRQLPEEGLKFMVYLQKENIIDESGMPKERFSAEFPKEGPSILRIQQVVRGDSAAYFCASSPPSGHEKLFFGSGTQLSVL.

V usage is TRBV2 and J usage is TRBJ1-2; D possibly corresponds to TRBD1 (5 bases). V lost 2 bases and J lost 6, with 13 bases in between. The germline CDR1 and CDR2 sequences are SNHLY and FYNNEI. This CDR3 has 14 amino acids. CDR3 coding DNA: TGTGCCAGCAGTGAAATAGAAGTAGGGGATGGCTACACCTTC. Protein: CASSEIEVGDGYTF.